The text below deals with one TCR beta chain. The data belong to a study of shared clonotypes between healthy human individuals. The authors split each subset's genomic DNA evenly across several immunoSEQ plates. Measured with immunoSEQ multiplex PCR; TCRdb has only the in-frame clones, and not every one. The sample yields roughly 2.1 million clones, about 92% seen once. Terminally differentiated effector memory CD45RA+ cells were left out of the naive CD8 fraction, which was CD45RO-negative and positively selected for CCR7. Trimming pared 3 bases from V and 1 base from J, leaving 10 bases between. Per the germline V gene, CDR1 is SGHAT and CDR2 is FQNNGV. The CDR3 is made up of 14 amino acids.

This chain connects TRBV11-2 to TRBJ2-7, with D unresolved. The receptor was isolated from a man between 18 and 35 years old in good health. Some clones in this sample may be carry-over from other donors' samples. Sequences were obtained from naive CD8+ T cells from PBMCs. The chain's CDR3 is CASSFLPGSYEQYF. Here the CDR3 DNA reads TGTGCCAGCAGCTTCCTCCCCGGGTCCTACGAGCAGTACTTC.